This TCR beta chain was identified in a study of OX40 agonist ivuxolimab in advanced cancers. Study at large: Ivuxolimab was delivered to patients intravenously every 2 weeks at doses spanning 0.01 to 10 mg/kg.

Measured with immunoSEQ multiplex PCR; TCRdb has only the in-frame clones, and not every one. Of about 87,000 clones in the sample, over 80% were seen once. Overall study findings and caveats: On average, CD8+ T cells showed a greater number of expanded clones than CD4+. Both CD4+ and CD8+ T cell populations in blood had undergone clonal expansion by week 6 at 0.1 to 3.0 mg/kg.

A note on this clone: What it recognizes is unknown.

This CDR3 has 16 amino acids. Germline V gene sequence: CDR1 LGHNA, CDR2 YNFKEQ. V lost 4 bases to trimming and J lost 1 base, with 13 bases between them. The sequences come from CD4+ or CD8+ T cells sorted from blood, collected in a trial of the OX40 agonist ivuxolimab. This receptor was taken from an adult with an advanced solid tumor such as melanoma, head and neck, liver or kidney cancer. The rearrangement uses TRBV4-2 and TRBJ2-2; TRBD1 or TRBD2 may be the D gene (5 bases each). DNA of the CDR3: TGTGCCAGCAGCCCTGGGGCCCGGGGGAACACCGGGGAGCTGTTTTTT. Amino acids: CASSPGARGNTGELFF.